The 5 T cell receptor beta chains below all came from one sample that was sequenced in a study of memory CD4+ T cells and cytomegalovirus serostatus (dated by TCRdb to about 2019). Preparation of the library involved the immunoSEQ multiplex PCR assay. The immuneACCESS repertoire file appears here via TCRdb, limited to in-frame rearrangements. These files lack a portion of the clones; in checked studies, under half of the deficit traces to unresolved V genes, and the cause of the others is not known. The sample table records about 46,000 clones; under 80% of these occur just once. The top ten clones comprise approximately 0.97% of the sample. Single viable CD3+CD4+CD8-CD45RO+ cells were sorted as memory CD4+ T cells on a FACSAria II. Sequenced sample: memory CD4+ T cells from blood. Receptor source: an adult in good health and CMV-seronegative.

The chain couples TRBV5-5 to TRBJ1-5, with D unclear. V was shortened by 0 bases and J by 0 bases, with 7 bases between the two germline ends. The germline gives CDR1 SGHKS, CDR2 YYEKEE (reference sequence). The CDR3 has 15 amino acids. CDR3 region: CASSLDAGSNQPQHF. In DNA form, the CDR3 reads TGTGCCAGCAGCTTGGATGCGGGTAGCAATCAGCCCCAGCATTTT.

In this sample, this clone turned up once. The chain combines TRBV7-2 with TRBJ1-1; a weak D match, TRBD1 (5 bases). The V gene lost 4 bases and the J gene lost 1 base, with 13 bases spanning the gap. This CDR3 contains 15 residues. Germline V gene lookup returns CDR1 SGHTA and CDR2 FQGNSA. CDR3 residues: CASSSSPGRNTEAFF. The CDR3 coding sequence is TGTGCCAGCAGCTCCTCCCCGGGACGGAACACTGAAGCTTTCTTT.

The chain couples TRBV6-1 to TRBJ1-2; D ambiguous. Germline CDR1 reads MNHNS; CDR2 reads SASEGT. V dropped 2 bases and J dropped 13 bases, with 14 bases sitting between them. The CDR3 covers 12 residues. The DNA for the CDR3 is TGTGCCAGCAGTGAAAGGGAGGCCCTTCTCACCTTC. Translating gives CASSEREALLTF.

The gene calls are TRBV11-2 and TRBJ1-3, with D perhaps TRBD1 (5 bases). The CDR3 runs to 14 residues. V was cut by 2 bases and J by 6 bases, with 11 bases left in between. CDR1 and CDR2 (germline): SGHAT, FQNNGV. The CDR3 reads CASSLRQGLNTIYF. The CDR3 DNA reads TGTGCCAGCAGCTTACGCCAGGGCCTAAACACCATATATTTT.

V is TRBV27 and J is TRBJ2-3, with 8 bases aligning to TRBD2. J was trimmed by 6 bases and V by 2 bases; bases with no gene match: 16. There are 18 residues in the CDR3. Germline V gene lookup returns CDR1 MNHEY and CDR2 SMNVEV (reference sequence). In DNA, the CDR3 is TGTGCCAGCAGTTTAGTCGGACGGGCGGGCGGGGGGATGGATACGCAGTATTTT. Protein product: CASSLVGRAGGGMDTQYF.